The present T cell receptor beta chain was sequenced within a study of T-cell reconstitution after alpha-beta-depleted transplantation in children. This clonotype was counted only a few times. Library preparation (for TCRbeta) was performed with unique molecular identifiers. A single record per CDR3 protein comes from TCRdb applying MiXCR to the PCR reads. The sample holds some 500,000 distinct CDR3 sequences; approximately 32% are singletons and the top ten take around 2.4%. The CDR3 spans 12 residues. Trimming cost V 7 bases and J 3 bases; bases outside gene matches: 3. Germline V gene sequence: CDR1 SQVTM, CDR2 ANQGSEA.

The sample here was PBMCs from the stem cell graft donor, taken from the stem cell graft. The clonotype originates from a human donor who donated a stem cell graft to a child with aplastic anemia. This chain uses TRBV29-1 with TRBJ2-7; 10 bases match TRBD2. As DNA, the CDR3 is TGCAGCGCCGCTAGCGGGAGCTACGAGCAGTACTTC. This encodes CSAASGSYEQYF.